This is a list of T cell receptor beta chains from one sample in a study of blood T cell repertoires in COVID-19. The table came from immunoSEQ multiplex PCR; TCRdb's copy has only in-frame clones and leaves some out. The data hold approximately 300,000 clones, with over 90% observed a single time. Source material: PBMCs or T cells enriched from blood (not recorded which). The origin of the receptors is a woman in her thirties who had been exposed to COVID-19. Each CDR3 is given with its conserved first and last residue.

v_call	j_call	cdr3_aa
TRBV5-6	TRBJ2-1	CASSLGAGGYEQFF
TRBV7-3	TRBJ2-1	CASSSGQSNYNEQFF
TRBV7-9	TRBJ1-2	CASSPTGPFYGYTF
TRBV6-5	TRBJ1-2	CASSYGHRGGYTF
TRBV11-2	TRBJ2-1	CASSLGLAGGPYNEQFF
TRBV7-9	TRBJ2-3	CASSSGLAGGTGDTQYF
TRBV7-9	TRBJ1-5	CASSRGEGGQPQHF
TRBV11-3	TRBJ1-6	CASSYGGAFSPLHF
TRBV7-6	TRBJ2-1	CASSPAGGPWNEQFF
TRBV5-1	TRBJ1-6	CASSLMATNSPLHF
TRBV3-1/TRBV3-2	TRBJ1-3	CASSRGLGNTIYF
TRBV18	TRBJ2-7	CASSPSSRVGEQYF
TRBV6-5	TRBJ2-6	CASSFDSSGANVLTF
TRBV7-9	TRBJ2-6	CASSPRGYQGAGANVLTF
TRBV7-2	TRBJ2-7	CASSLVGTESYEQYF
TRBV19	TRBJ1-1	CASSIVLGQGTNTEAFF
TRBV4-1	TRBJ1-2	CASSQGRNKALSYGYTF